This T cell receptor (beta chain) was documented in a study of blood T cell repertoires in COVID-19. About the study: Whether acute or convalescent, the COVID-19 samples came from the United States, Italy and Spain.

Authors' analysis steps: Amplifying reference gene primers gave estimates of nucleated cell counts. Clones were read by immunoSEQ multiplex PCR, and TCRdb kept only the in-frame ones, dropping some. Clone size and the V and J calls come from that table; the DNA yielded D and trimming. This sample yields under 200,000 clones, of which about four fifths are seen a single time; 10% to 15% belongs to the top ten. This receptor was obtained from a man between 65 and 79 years old who had recovered from COVID-19. Sequences were obtained from peripheral blood.

CDR3 bases: TGTGCCAGCAGCCTACAGGAGAACACTGAAGCTTTCTTT. This translates into CASSLQENTEAFF. The V gene is TRBV7-8, the J gene TRBJ1-1; perhaps TRBD1 as D (5 bases). This CDR3 is 13 amino acids long. CDR1 is SGHVS and CDR2 is FQNEAQ in the germline V gene. V lost 5 bases to trimming and J lost 1 base, with 8 bases between them.